This T cell receptor (beta chain) was recovered during a study of shared clonotypes between healthy human individuals. Study conclusions and caveats: Some clonotypes were shared by all four sorted-subset donors, while others were not shared. The non-shared ones had lower generation probabilities than the shared ones.

CDR3 length: 18 residues. Germline-derived CDR1 and CDR2 are MGHRA and YSYEKL. V trimming: 3 bases; J trimming: 1 base; junction bases outside the gene matches: 9. Note on this clone: Its target is not known.

Clones were read by immunoSEQ multiplex PCR, and TCRdb kept only the in-frame ones, dropping some. The repertoire holds fewer than 1 million clones, roughly 96% seen once, with roughly 0.23% in the top ten. CD8 cells regarded as naive lacked CD45RO, were positively chosen for CCR7, and omitted terminally differentiated effector memory CD45RA+ cells. The sample was naive CD8+ T cells sorted from blood. The sequence was collected from a man younger than 40 in good health. The chain is built from TRBV4-1 and TRBJ2-2; TRBD1 agrees at 9 bases. This CDR3 reads CASSQALGTGMNTGELFF. CDR3 coding DNA: TGCGCCAGCAGCCAGGCCCTCGGGACAGGGATGAACACCGGGGAGCTGTTTTTT.